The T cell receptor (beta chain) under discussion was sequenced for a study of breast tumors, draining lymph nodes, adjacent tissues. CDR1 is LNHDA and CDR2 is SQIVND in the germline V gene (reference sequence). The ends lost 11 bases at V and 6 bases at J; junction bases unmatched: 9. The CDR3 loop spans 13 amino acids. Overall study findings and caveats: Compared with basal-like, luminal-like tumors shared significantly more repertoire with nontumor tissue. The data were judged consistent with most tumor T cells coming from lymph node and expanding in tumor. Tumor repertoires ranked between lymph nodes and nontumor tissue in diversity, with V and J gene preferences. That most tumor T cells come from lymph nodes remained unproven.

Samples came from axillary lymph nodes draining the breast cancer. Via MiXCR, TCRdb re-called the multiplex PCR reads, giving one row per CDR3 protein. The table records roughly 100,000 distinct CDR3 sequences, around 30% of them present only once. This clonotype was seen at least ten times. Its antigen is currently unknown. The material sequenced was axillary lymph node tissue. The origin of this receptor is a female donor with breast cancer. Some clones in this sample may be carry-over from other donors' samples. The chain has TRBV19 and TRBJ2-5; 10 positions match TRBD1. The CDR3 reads CAAGQGGRKTQYF. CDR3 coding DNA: TGTGCCGCAGGACAGGGGGGTAGAAAGACCCAGTACTTC. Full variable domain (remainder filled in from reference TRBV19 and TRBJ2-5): DGGITQSPKYLFRKEGQNVTLSCEQNLNHDAMYWYRQDPGQGLRLIYYSQIVNDFQKGDIAEGYSVSREKKESFPLTVTSAQKNPTAFYLCAAGQGGRKTQYFGPGTRLLVL.